This passage covers 10 T cell receptor beta chains from one sample sequenced in a study of OX40 agonist ivuxolimab in advanced cancers. Only in-frame clones appear in the TCRdb table, and some are missing; sequencing was by immunoSEQ multiplex PCR. The table has approximately 100,000 clones, 90% seen once. Here the sequenced sample was CD4+ or CD8+ T cells sorted from blood, taken in a trial of the OX40 agonist ivuxolimab. These receptors were obtained from an adult with an advanced solid tumor such as melanoma, head and neck, liver or kidney cancer.

The chain recombines TRBV28 with TRBJ2-4; maybe TRBD2 (5 bases). CDR3 length: 13 amino acids. V lost 5 bases and J lost 10, with 15 bases in between. The germline gives CDR1 MDHEN, CDR2 SYDVKM. The CDR3 DNA sequence: TGTGCCAGCAGTGGGGATAGCGTACTTATTCAGTACTTC. Amino acid sequence: CASSGDSVLIQYF.

This chain uses TRBV11-2 with TRBJ2-3; D unresolved. V lost 7 bases, J lost 4 bases, and 6 bases lay in between. The CDR3 sequence is 11 residues long. Germline CDR1 SGHAT, CDR2 FQNNGV. CDR3 in amino acids: CASTKADTQYF. The CDR3, as DNA: TGTGCCAGCACTAAGGCAGATACGCAGTATTTT.

The chain couples TRBV28 to TRBJ1-2; 8 bases map to TRBD1. The CDR3 length is 13 residues. V shed 8 bases, J shed 6 bases, and the junction held 8 bases outside the gene matches. Germline lookup yields CDR1 MDHEN and CDR2 SYDVKM. Here the CDR3 DNA reads TGTGCCAGCTCAGGGGGCGCGGGGAATGGCTACACCTTC. This gives the protein CASSGGAGNGYTF.

The genes are TRBV28 and TRBJ2-3; TRBD2 agrees at 8 bases. V dropped 7 bases and J dropped 2; count of bases not matched to a gene: 11. CDR3 length: 16 residues. Germline CDR1 is MDHEN and CDR2 is SYDVKM. In DNA form, the CDR3 reads TGTGCCAGCAACCCTCCGAGCGGGAGACCCACAGATACGCAGTATTTT. It specifies CASNPPSGRPTDTQYF.

The J gene is TRBJ1-3, the V gene TRBV9; tentatively, D is TRBD1 (5 bases). Germline CDR1 reads SGDLS; CDR2 reads YYNGEE. V gave up 0 bases and J gave up 0 bases, with 10 bases separating them. This CDR3 region has 16 residues. CDR3 loop: CASSVDQDISGNTIYF. Here the CDR3 DNA reads TGTGCCAGCAGCGTAGACCAGGACATCTCTGGAAACACCATATATTTT. Full variable domain (remainder filled in from reference TRBV9 and TRBJ1-3): DSGVTQTPKHLITATGQRVTLRCSPRSGDLSVYWYQQSLDQGLQFLIQYYNGEERAKGNILERFSAQQFPDLHSELNLSSLELGDSALYFCASSVDQDISGNTIYFGEGSWLTVV.

The gene calls are TRBV15 and TRBJ2-5; D remains unclear. Germline assignment: CDR1 LNHNV and CDR2 YYDKDF (reference sequence). V lost 0 bases to trimming and J lost 5 bases, with 10 bases between them. The CDR3 is 14 residues long. The CDR3 DNA sequence: TGTGCCACCAGCAGAGATAATGGTGGGGAGACCCAGTACTTC. Residues: CATSRDNGGETQYF.

The CDR3 is CASSYSLNYGYTF. Here the CDR3 DNA reads TGTGCCAGCAGTTACTCACTAAACTATGGCTACACCTTC. The chain is built from TRBV6-6 and TRBJ1-2; D ambiguous. Trimming cost V 0 bases and J 2 bases, with 4 bases left between them. The CDR3 covers 13 residues. Germline CDR1 MNHNY, CDR2 SVGAGI (reference sequence).

The rearrangement uses TRBV7-2 and TRBJ2-7; D is unresolved. The V gene's germline CDR1 is SGHTA and CDR2 FQGNSA. V lost 5 bases and J 5 bases, leaving 13 bases between the germline ends. The CDR3 covers 13 residues. The CDR3 DNA reads as TGTGCCAGCAGCCCGAACTTCCCTCACGAGCAGTACTTC. Encoded protein: CASSPNFPHEQYF.

The J gene is TRBJ1-4, the V gene TRBV28; D is possibly TRBD1 (5 bases). Per the germline V gene, CDR1 is MDHEN and CDR2 is SYDVKM. The germline V and J ends were trimmed by 2 bases and 8 bases, with 12 bases remaining between them. The CDR3 contains 14 residues. CDR3 sequence reads: CASSLQTGREKLFF. The CDR3 region has the DNA TGTGCCAGCAGTTTACAAACAGGCAGGGAAAAACTGTTTTTT.

The rearrangement uses TRBV4-2 and TRBJ2-1; D gene unclear. V lost 3 bases and J 3 bases, leaving 6 bases between the germline ends. Germline CDR1 and CDR2: LGHNA and YNFKEQ. The CDR3 has 13 residues. CDR3 sequence (DNA): TGTGCCAGCAGCCAGGGCGACTACAATGAGCAGTTCTTC. Translated, it gives CASSQGDYNEQFF.